This entry lists 28 T cell receptor beta chains sequenced from one sample in a study of blood T cell repertoires in COVID-19. Method: immunoSEQ multiplex PCR; TCRdb's copy keeps in-frame clones and lacks some. This sample yields 210,000 or so clones, of which about 83% are seen a single time; roughly 5% belongs to the top ten. Sequencing used peripheral blood. These TCRs come from an older woman with active or convalescent COVID-19.

The sample holds one count of this clone. The rearrangement joins TRBV7-3 to TRBJ2-7, with D perhaps TRBD2 (5 bases). Trimming stripped 3 bases from V and 6 bases from J, with 12 bases between. Germline CDR1 reads SGHTA; CDR2 reads FQGTGA. The CDR3 is 13 amino acids. CDR3 loop: CASSFTGGGEQYF. In DNA, the CDR3 is TGTGCCAGCAGCTTCACGGGTGGAGGCGAGCAGTACTTC. Together with reference TRBV7-3 and TRBJ2-7, the CDR3 gives the full variable domain: GAGVSQTPSNKVTEKGKYVELRCDPISGHTALYWYRQSLGQGPEFLIYFQGTGAADDSGLPNDRFFAVRPEGSVSTLKIQRTERGDSAVYLCASSFTGGGEQYFGPGTRLTVT.

This rearrangement joins TRBV19 to TRBJ2-4; 7 nucleotides line up with TRBD1. This CDR3 is built from 16 residues. Germline lookup yields CDR1 LNHDA and CDR2 SQIVND (reference sequence). Trimming took 4 bases from V and 0 from J; bases not matched to a gene: 6. The CDR3 here is CASSTGTDVAKNIQYF. CDR3 DNA sequence: TGTGCCAGTAGTACAGGGACAGATGTAGCCAAAAACATTCAGTACTTC.

This clone was detected only a few times. This chain links TRBV5-1 with TRBJ2-5; TRBD2 aligns across 7 bases. Germline loops: CDR1 SGHRS, CDR2 YFSETQ. The CDR3 length is 14 residues. V lost 4 bases, J lost 5 bases, and 8 bases stayed unmatched. The CDR3 loop reads CASSPGPGGETQYF. The CDR3, as DNA: TGCGCCAGCAGCCCAGGGCCCGGGGGGGAGACCCAGTACTTC.

V gene TRBV6-5 combines with J gene TRBJ2-3; 10 nucleotides agree with TRBD1. The V gene end was trimmed by 6 bases and the J gene end by 4 bases; junction bases not matched to a gene: 4. The V gene's germline CDR1 is MNHEY and CDR2 SVGAGI. The CDR3 is 14 amino acids. CDR3 DNA: TGTGCCAGCAGGATTGGACAGGGGGCAGATACGCAGTATTTT. Amino acid sequence: CASRIGQGADTQYF.

V and J are TRBV5-4 and TRBJ1-1, with D maybe TRBD1 (5 bases). V was clipped by 1 base and J by 5 bases, with 15 bases between them. Germline V gives CDR1 SGHNT, CDR2 YYREEE (reference sequence). The CDR3 length is 15 residues. CDR3 in amino acids: CASSLQRGGGTEAFF. In DNA form, the CDR3 reads TGTGCCAGCAGCTTGCAGCGGGGCGGAGGGACTGAAGCTTTCTTT.

The chain combines TRBV10-1 with TRBJ2-1, with TRBD2 as a possible D gene (6 bases). CDR1 and CDR2 from the germline V gene are WNHNN and SYGVQD (reference sequence). The CDR3 is 14 residues long. Trimming cost V 0 bases and J 6 bases, with 9 bases left between them. Here the CDR3 reads CASSESGTLNEQFF. As DNA, the CDR3 is TGCGCCAGCAGTGAGTCGGGGACTCTCAATGAGCAGTTCTTC.

In its sample, this clone was seen once. The chain combines TRBV3-1 (or the pseudogene TRBV3-2) with TRBJ2-3; 8 bases line up with TRBD2. CDR3 length equals 14 residues. Germline CDR1 reads LGHDT; CDR2 reads YNNKEL (reference sequence). V gave up 9 bases and J gave up 2 bases; unmatched junction bases: 7. The CDR3: CASKTSANTDTQYF. CDR3 bases: TGTGCCAGTAAGACTAGCGCGAACACAGATACGCAGTATTTT.

This clone has a handful of counts. This rearrangement joins TRBV7-9 to TRBJ2-6; 9 bases line up with TRBD1. V lost 4 bases and J lost 2; bases outside the gene matches: 9. The CDR3 extends over 18 amino acids. Germline V gives CDR1 SEHNR, CDR2 FQNEAQ (reference sequence). The CDR3 sequence: CASSSTRDRAPGANVLTF. The CDR3 DNA is TGTGCCAGCAGCTCCACGCGGGACAGGGCCCCTGGGGCCAACGTCCTGACTTTC.

This chain uses TRBV4-1 with TRBJ2-7, with 8 nucleotides matching TRBD1. This CDR3 region has 15 residues. The junction had 9 bases not matched to a gene; V was cut back by 1 base and J by 7 bases. Germline V gene sequence: CDR1 MGHRA, CDR2 YSYEKL. CDR3 protein: CASSQVDRVIGEQYF. CDR3 in DNA: TGCGCCAGCAGCCAAGTGGACAGGGTCATCGGAGAGCAGTACTTC.

The V call is TRBV6-6, the J call TRBJ1-1; 8 bases are shared with TRBD1. This CDR3 region has 12 residues. V lost 6 bases to trimming and J lost 11 bases; unmatched junction nucleotides: 8. Germline-derived CDR1 and CDR2 are MNHNY and SVGAGI (reference sequence). The CDR3 nucleotides read TGTGCCAGCAGCCAGGGGGCAAGGCGGGCTTTCTTT. Amino acid sequence: CASSQGARRAFF.

V and J are TRBV29-1 and TRBJ1-5; maybe TRBD1 (5 bases). The CDR3 totals 13 residues. CDR1 and CDR2 from the germline V gene are SQVTM and ANQGSEA. Trimming left V 4 bases short and J 3 bases short, with 10 bases between. Here the CDR3 DNA reads TGCAGCGTTGGGGAGGGGCCCAATCAGCCCCAGCATTTT. Its protein product is CSVGEGPNQPQHF.

The rearrangement uses TRBV28 and TRBJ2-5; 12 bases fit TRBD2. Germline loops: CDR1 MDHEN, CDR2 SYDVKM. This CDR3 has 18 amino acids. Trimming cost V 5 bases and J 5 bases; bases outside gene matches: 15. The chain's CDR3 is CASSAPLAGGLRRETQYF. CDR3 DNA: TGTGCCAGCAGTGCACCTCTAGCGGGAGGGCTCAGGAGGGAGACCCAGTACTTC.

V gene TRBV4-2 combines with J gene TRBJ1-4; D remains unclear. Germline V gene data show CDR1 as LGHNA and CDR2 as YNFKEQ. The CDR3 is 15 amino acids. V was shortened by 3 bases and J by 8 bases, with 16 bases between the two germline ends. CDR3 region: CASSHPTNRGEKLFF. CDR3 bases: TGTGCCAGCAGCCACCCCACCAACAGAGGGGAAAAACTGTTTTTT.

This clone was seen a few times. The V call is TRBV11-3, the J call TRBJ2-2, with 8 bases that match TRBD1. Germline V gene lookup returns CDR1 SGHNT and CDR2 YENEEA. CDR3 length: 14 amino acids. The V and J ends lost 6 bases and 7 bases, in that order; junction bases with no gene match: 7. In DNA, the CDR3 is TGTGCCAGCAGTGGACAGGGTATTGGCGGGGAGCTGTTTTTT. Encoded protein: CASSGQGIGGELFF.

This sequence joins TRBV5-1 and TRBJ2-1; D is uncertain. The CDR3 is made up of 16 amino acids. The V end lost 0 bases, the J end lost 0 bases, and 10 bases lay between the germline ends. CDR1 SGHRS and CDR2 YFSETQ come from the germline V gene. CDR3 region: CASSLGAAISYNEQFF. The CDR3 DNA is TGCGCCAGCAGCTTGGGGGCTGCGATCTCCTACAATGAGCAGTTCTTC.

V gene TRBV20-1 combines with J gene TRBJ2-5; 11 bases line up with TRBD2. This CDR3 comprises 16 residues. The germline V gene encodes CDR1 DFQATT and CDR2 SNEGSKA (reference sequence). The J segment lost 5 bases and the V segment lost 3 bases, leaving 11 bases of the junction unmatched. CDR3 region: CSASPPGLAEEETQYF. CDR3 sequence (DNA): TGCAGTGCTAGTCCCCCGGGACTAGCGGAGGAGGAGACCCAGTACTTC.

CDR3 nucleotide sequence: TGTGCCAGCACCGGGACAGTTTATGGCTACACCTTC. It encodes CASTGTVYGYTF. The gene calls are TRBV12-3 or TRBV12-4 and TRBJ1-2; 7 nucleotides line up with TRBD1. J was trimmed by 5 bases and V by 7 bases; bases with no gene match: 4. The CDR3 consists of 12 residues.

The J gene is TRBJ2-6, the V gene TRBV5-1, with a possible D match to TRBD2 (7 bases). Germline V CDR1 and CDR2: SGHRS, YFSETQ. The CDR3 is 17 residues long. Trimming took off 4 bases at V and 1 base at J, with 15 bases between the two ends. For the CDR3, the DNA is TGCGCCAGCAGCCCCTCTCGGGGGGCTTCTGGGGCCAACGTCCTGACTTTC. As protein: CASSPSRGASGANVLTF.

The chain joins TRBV27 to TRBJ1-5, with D possibly matching TRBD1 (5 bases). Germline CDR1 and CDR2: MNHEY and SMNVEV (reference sequence). Trimming shortened V by 5 bases and J by 6 bases, and 14 bases separated the two germline ends. The CDR3 contains 14 residues. CDR3 nucleotide sequence: TGTGCCAGCAGTCTCACCGGGACTGTTCAGCCCCAGCATTTT. It specifies CASSLTGTVQPQHF.

The V gene is TRBV11-2, the J gene TRBJ1-4, with TRBD1 matching 7 bases. There are 16 residues in the CDR3. V was pared by 5 bases and J by 2 bases, with 8 bases of the junction left unmatched. Germline-derived CDR1 and CDR2 are SGHAT and FQNNGV. The CDR3 DNA is TGTGCCAGCAGCCGGCAACAGGGGATCACTAATGAAAAACTGTTTTTT. This codes for CASSRQQGITNEKLFF.

The chain joins TRBV6-5 to TRBJ2-7; D perhaps matches TRBD2 (6 bases). Germline V lookup: CDR1 MNHEY, CDR2 SVGAGI. V was clipped by 6 bases and J by 0 bases, with 12 bases between them. The CDR3 sequence is 14 residues long. For the CDR3, the DNA is TGTGCCAGCAGATCGGTAGCGGACTCCTACGAGCAGTACTTC. Its translation: CASRSVADSYEQYF.

V and J are TRBV3-1 (or the pseudogene TRBV3-2) and TRBJ1-1; 7 bases are shared with TRBD1. This CDR3 spans 15 amino acids. The trim removed 3 bases at V and 1 base at J, leaving 5 bases unmatched. Germline CDR1 LGHDT, CDR2 YNNKEL (reference sequence). The CDR3 sequence is CASSHGDRENTEAFF. CDR3 bases: TGTGCCAGCAGCCACGGGGACAGAGAGAACACTGAAGCTTTCTTT.

J is TRBJ2-3 and V is TRBV2, with D tentatively TRBD1 (5 bases). The CDR3 runs 15 residues. CDR1 is SNHLY and CDR2 is FYNNEI in the germline V gene. V gave up 4 bases and J gave up 2 bases, with 13 bases separating them. CDR3 DNA: TGTGCCAGCAGTGTAAGGGGAAGGCTCACAGATACGCAGTATTTT. It yields the protein CASSVRGRLTDTQYF. Complete variable domain (other parts from reference TRBV2 and TRBJ2-3): EPEVTQTPSHQVTQMGQEVILRCVPISNHLYFYWYRQILGQKVEFLVSFYNNEISEKSEIFDDQFSVERPDGSNFTLKIRSTKLEDSAMYFCASSVRGRLTDTQYFGPGTRLTVL.

The V gene is TRBV5-5, the J gene TRBJ2-5, with a weak D call TRBD1 (6 bases). Germline CDR1 and CDR2: SGHKS and YYEKEE (reference sequence). The CDR3 runs 16 residues. The V end was cut by 0 bases, the J end by 4 bases, with 16 bases between. The CDR3: CASSLGLGGGLETQYF. For the CDR3, the DNA is TGTGCCAGCAGCTTGGGGCTTGGGGGCGGGCTAGAGACCCAGTACTTC.

The chain employs TRBV29-1 and TRBJ1-1; possibly TRBD1 for D (5 bases). Germline V CDR1 and CDR2: SQVTM, ANQGSEA. There are 13 residues in the CDR3. Between the trimmed V and J ends, which lost 6 bases and 4 bases, there was a span of 15 bases. The CDR3 loop reads CSVFGPGGTEAFF. The CDR3, as DNA: TGCAGCGTATTTGGGCCCGGGGGCACTGAAGCTTTCTTT. Full variable domain (rest looked up from reference TRBV29-1 and TRBJ1-1): SAVISQKPSRDICQRGTSLTIQCQVDSQVTMMFWYRQQPGQSLTLIATANQGSEATYESGFVIDKFPISRPNLTFSTLTVSNMSPEDSSIYLCSVFGPGGTEAFFGQGTRLTVV.

The rearrangement links TRBV18 to TRBJ1-1; D perhaps matches TRBD1 (5 bases). CDR3 length equals 13 residues. CDR1 is KGHSH and CDR2 is LQKENI in the germline V gene. V lost 1 base to trimming and J lost 7 bases, with 10 bases between them. DNA for the CDR3: TGTGCCAGCTCACCACAGGGGTGGGTTGAAGCTTTCTTT. As protein: CASSPQGWVEAFF.

This rearrangement joins TRBV10-2 to TRBJ2-1, with 14 bases fitting TRBD2. This CDR3 is built from 15 residues. Germline-derived CDR1 and CDR2 are WSHSY and SAAADI. After removal of 5 bases from V and 8 bases from J, the junction contained 5 bases not matched to a gene. CDR3 amino acids: CASSPGLAGGDEQFF. CDR3 in DNA: TGCGCCAGCAGTCCAGGACTAGCGGGAGGAGATGAGCAGTTCTTC.

This chain connects TRBV28 to TRBJ2-7, with TRBD2 matching 14 bases. Trimming took 4 bases from V and 6 from J; bases not matched to a gene: 17. The CDR3 is 19 residues long. Germline V gives CDR1 MDHEN, CDR2 SYDVKM. CDR3 nucleotide sequence: TGTGCCAGCAGTTCCTCCGGGACTAGCGGGAGAGGTTGGAGGTGCGAGCAGTACTTC. Residues: CASSSSGTSGRGWRCEQYF.